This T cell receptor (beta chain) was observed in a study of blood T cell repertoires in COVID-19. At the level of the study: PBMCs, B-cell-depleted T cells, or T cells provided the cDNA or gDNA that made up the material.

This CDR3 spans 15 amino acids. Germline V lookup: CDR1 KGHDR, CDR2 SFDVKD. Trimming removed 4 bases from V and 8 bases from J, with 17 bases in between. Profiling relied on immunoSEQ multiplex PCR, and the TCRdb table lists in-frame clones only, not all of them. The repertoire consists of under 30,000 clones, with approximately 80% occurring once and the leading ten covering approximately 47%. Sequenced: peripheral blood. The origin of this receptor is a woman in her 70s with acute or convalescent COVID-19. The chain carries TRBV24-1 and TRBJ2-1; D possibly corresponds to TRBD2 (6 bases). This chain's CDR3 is CATSDGPQGGYEQFF. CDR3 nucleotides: TGTGCCACCAGTGACGGACCCCAGGGAGGCTATGAGCAGTTCTTC.